The 30 T cell receptor beta chains listed next were all sequenced from one sample in a study of CXCR3-negative and CXCR3-positive naive CD8 T cells. In preparing the TRB cDNA libraries, 5' RACE with UMI labels was used. TCRdb reprocessed the 5' RACE reads and keeps a single row for each CDR3 protein, giving no DNA. Listed are about 28,000 distinct CDR3 sequences; 10% falls within the top ten. The specimen sequenced was memory CD8+ T cells from blood. These receptors were obtained from a human donor in good health. Some clones in this sample may be carry-over from other donors' samples.

The V gene is TRBV24-1, the J gene TRBJ2-3; lacking DNA, the TRBD2 call made by TCRdb goes unchecked. CDR1 and CDR2 (germline): KGHDR, SFDVKD. CDR3 length: 16 amino acids. This CDR3 reads CATSDPLAGATDTQYF.

Frequency places this clonotype as medium-sized (0.01 to 0.1%). This chain uses TRBV7-9 with TRBJ2-7; TCRdb selects TRBD2, and the lack of DNA leaves this call unchecked. CDR3 size: 17 residues. The germline V gene encodes CDR1 SEHNR and CDR2 FQNEAQ (reference sequence). CDR3 loop: CASSLLAGDKKSYEQYF.

V gene TRBV6-4 combines with J gene TRBJ2-2; TCRdb proposes TRBD2, but this gene call is untestable without DNA. This CDR3 has 17 amino acids. Germline CDR1 reads MRHNA; CDR2 reads SNTAGT. The CDR3 loop is CASTMTSGGANTGELFF.

This sequence joins TRBV6-1 and TRBJ2-5; the D call of TRBD1 rests on TCRdb alone, since no DNA is present to check it. This CDR3 region has 16 residues. The germline gives CDR1 MNHNS, CDR2 SASEGT. The CDR3 reads CASSEAVGGGPETQYF.

The chain has TRBV29-1 and TRBJ2-1; the TCRdb D gene call, TRBD1, has no DNA to confirm it. Germline V CDR1 and CDR2: SQVTM, ANQGSEA. This CDR3 has 14 amino acids. The CDR3 sequence: CSVEGDSSYNEQFF.

The chain is built from TRBV7-3 and TRBJ1-1. The CDR3 is made up of 14 amino acids. Germline V gene data show CDR1 as SGHTA and CDR2 as FQGTGA. The CDR3 protein is CASSLWGVGTEAFF.

The CDR3 region is CASSVTALEQFF. The chain has TRBV12-3 or TRBV12-4 and TRBJ2-1. The CDR3 contains 12 residues.

The V gene is TRBV29-1, the J gene TRBJ2-2; without DNA, the TCRdb call of TRBD2 cannot be checked. The CDR3 consists of 12 residues. Germline CDR1 reads SQVTM; CDR2 reads ANQGSEA. This chain's CDR3 is CSAGLETGELFF.

The chain employs TRBV4-2 and TRBJ1-1. CDR3 size: 14 residues. The germline V gene encodes CDR1 LGHNA and CDR2 YNFKEQ. The CDR3 sequence is CASSQARGPEDLVF.

This chain uses TRBV29-1 with TRBJ2-1; the D call of TRBD1 rests on TCRdb alone, since no DNA is present to check it. The germline V gene encodes CDR1 SQVTM and CDR2 ANQGSEA. This CDR3 has 15 residues. The CDR3 loop is CSVRAQGEDYNEQFF.

The J gene is TRBJ2-1, the V gene TRBV7-9; no DNA is available, so the TRBD2 call from TCRdb remains unchecked. This CDR3 region has 14 residues. Germline V gives CDR1 SEHNR, CDR2 FQNEAQ (reference sequence). The chain's CDR3 is CASRRPAGEDEQFF. The whole variable domain, filled in from reference TRBV7-9 and TRBJ2-1, reads DTGVSQNPRHKITKRGQNVTFRCDPISEHNRLYWYRQTLGQGPEFLTYFQNEAQLEKSRLLSDRFSAERPKGSFSTLEIQRTEQGDSAMYLCASRRPAGEDEQFFGPGTRLTVL.

CDR3: CSVEWTGEYGYTF. The V and J genes are TRBV29-1 and TRBJ1-2; TCRdb names TRBD1, which stays unverified in the absence of DNA. Per germline, CDR1 SQVTM and CDR2 ANQGSEA. The CDR3 spans 13 residues.

The rearrangement joins TRBV20-1 to TRBJ1-1; as DNA is missing, the TRBD1 call by TCRdb cannot be tested. The CDR3 totals 12 residues. The germline V gene encodes CDR1 DFQATT and CDR2 SNEGSKA (reference sequence). This chain's CDR3 is CSAASGDTEAFF.

The chain carries TRBV7-2 and TRBJ2-1; TCRdb lists TRBD1, though no DNA is available to test this call. CDR1 and CDR2 (germline): SGHTA, FQGNSA. The length of the CDR3 is 17 residues. The CDR3 spells CASSPSLGGGPYNEQFF.

This rearrangement joins TRBV20-1 to TRBJ2-3; TCRdb's D gene call, TRBD1, goes unchecked for lack of DNA. Germline assignment: CDR1 DFQATT and CDR2 SNEGSKA (reference sequence). The CDR3 contains 18 residues. CDR3: CSARASWDLSLAGDTQYF.

This rearrangement joins TRBV27 to TRBJ2-5; TCRdb's D call, TRBD1, is unchecked because there is no DNA. CDR1 is MNHEY and CDR2 is SMNVEV in the germline V gene (reference sequence). CDR3 size: 15 residues. CDR3 loop: CASPDPRTAQETQYF.

The rearrangement uses TRBV7-3 and TRBJ1-1; TCRdb's assignment of TRBD1 cannot be checked, as there is no DNA. CDR3 length equals 14 residues. The germline V gene encodes CDR1 SGHTA and CDR2 FQGTGA. Here the CDR3 reads CASSLGHLNTEAFF.

J is TRBJ2-2 and V is TRBV12-3 or TRBV12-4; the D call from TCRdb, TRBD1, cannot be confirmed without DNA. This CDR3 comprises 16 residues. Here the CDR3 reads CASSLALAGATGELFF.

The chain carries TRBV19 and TRBJ1-1; the TCRdb call, TRBD1, lacks DNA for checking. There are 14 residues in the CDR3. Germline values: CDR1 LNHDA, CDR2 SQIVND (reference sequence). The CDR3 loop is CASIGWDTDTEAFF.

Its frequency marks this clonotype as medium-sized (0.01 to 0.1%). The gene calls are TRBV7-9 and TRBJ1-4; TCRdb designates TRBD1, a call that cannot be tested without DNA. The CDR3 is made up of 15 amino acids. Germline V gives CDR1 SEHNR, CDR2 FQNEAQ (reference sequence). The CDR3 reads CASSTRQGLEEKLFF.

The V gene is TRBV4-2, the J gene TRBJ1-4. Germline V gene sequence: CDR1 LGHNA, CDR2 YNFKEQ. The CDR3 totals 13 residues. CDR3 amino acids: CASSLRPPEKLFF.

The chain employs TRBV7-2 and TRBJ2-7. This CDR3 is built from 14 residues. Germline V CDR1 and CDR2: SGHTA, FQGNSA. CDR3 residues: CASSFWPAPYEQYF.

The genes are TRBV19 and TRBJ1-1. There are 13 residues in the CDR3. CDR1 and CDR2 from the germline V gene are LNHDA and SQIVND (reference sequence). The CDR3 region is CASSISGNTEAFF.

The chain employs TRBV20-1 and TRBJ2-7; checking the TCRdb D call of TRBD1 is not possible without DNA. The germline V gene encodes CDR1 DFQATT and CDR2 SNEGSKA (reference sequence). This CDR3 is built from 15 residues. CDR3 in amino acids: CSARDRGTGFYEQYF.

This chain connects TRBV7-9 to TRBJ2-3; TCRdb reports TRBD2, a call that lacks DNA to check it against. Germline CDR1 reads SEHNR; CDR2 reads FQNEAQ (reference sequence). The CDR3 runs to 15 residues. CDR3 region: CASIPGASSTDTQYF.

The chain carries TRBV5-1 and TRBJ1-2; TCRdb outputs TRBD1, but without DNA this stays unchecked. There are 13 residues in the CDR3. Germline V gene sequence: CDR1 SGHRS, CDR2 YFSETQ. The CDR3 reads CASSIGPGGGYTF.

The CDR3 sequence: CASSQPPRDRGLYSNQPQHF. The J gene is TRBJ1-5, the V gene TRBV3-1; TCRdb gives TRBD1 as the D gene, but with no DNA this cannot be confirmed. The CDR3 is made up of 20 amino acids. CDR1 and CDR2 from the germline V gene are LGHDT and YNNKEL (reference sequence).

V and J are TRBV7-6 and TRBJ2-3; TCRdb gives TRBD2 as the D gene, but with no DNA this cannot be confirmed. From germline, CDR1 is SGHVS and CDR2 FNYEAQ. There are 15 residues in the CDR3. The chain's CDR3 is CASRGTKANTDTQYF. Based on the CDR3 plus reference TRBV7-6 and TRBJ2-3, the full variable domain is GAGVSQSPRYKVTKRGQDVALRCDPISGHVSLYWYRQALGQGPEFLTYFNYEAQQDKSGLPNDRFSAERPEGSISTLTIQRTEQRDSAMYRCASRGTKANTDTQYFGPGTRLTVL.

The chain carries TRBV29-1 and TRBJ1-2. Germline V gene data show CDR1 as SQVTM and CDR2 as ANQGSEA. The CDR3 length is 12 residues. The CDR3 protein is CSVVGTNYGYTF. The full variable domain, its missing parts supplied by reference TRBV29-1 and TRBJ1-2, is SAVISQKPSRDICQRGTSLTIQCQVDSQVTMMFWYRQQPGQSLTLIATANQGSEATYESGFVIDKFPISRPNLTFSTLTVSNMSPEDSSIYLCSVVGTNYGYTFGSGTRLTVV.

The rearrangement joins TRBV11-2 to TRBJ2-7; TCRdb proposes TRBD2, but this gene call is untestable without DNA. This CDR3 comprises 12 residues. CDR1 and CDR2 from the germline V gene are SGHAT and FQNNGV. The CDR3 reads CASSSSAGEQYF.